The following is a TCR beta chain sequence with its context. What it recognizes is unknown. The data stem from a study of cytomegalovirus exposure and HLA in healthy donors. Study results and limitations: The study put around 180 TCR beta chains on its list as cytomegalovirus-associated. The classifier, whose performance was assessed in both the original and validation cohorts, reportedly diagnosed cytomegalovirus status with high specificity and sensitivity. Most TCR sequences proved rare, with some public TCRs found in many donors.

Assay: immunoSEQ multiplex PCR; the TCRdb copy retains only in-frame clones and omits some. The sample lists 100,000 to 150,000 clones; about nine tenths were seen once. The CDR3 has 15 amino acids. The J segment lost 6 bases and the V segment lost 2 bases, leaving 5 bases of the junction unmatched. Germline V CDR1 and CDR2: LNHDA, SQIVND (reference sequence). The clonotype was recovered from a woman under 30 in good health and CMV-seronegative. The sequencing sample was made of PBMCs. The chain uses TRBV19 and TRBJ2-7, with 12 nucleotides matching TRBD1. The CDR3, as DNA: TGTGCCAGTAGTATACCTGGGACAGGGGGCAGCGAGCAGTACTTC. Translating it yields CASSIPGTGGSEQYF.